This T cell receptor beta chain is drawn from a study of blood T cell repertoires in COVID-19. Looking at the study overall: Both acute and convalescent COVID-19 samples were obtained from the United States, Italy and Spain.

Per the original methods: Researchers report that nucleated cell counts were estimated from reference gene primer amplification. Some clones are missing from TCRdb's copy, which holds only in-frame ones; the method was immunoSEQ multiplex PCR. V, J and clone size are those of that table, while D and trimming were read from the DNA. The sample carries about 200,000 clones, roughly 80% recorded once. With 6 bases removed from V and 8 bases from J, the gap between germline ends came to 21 bases. The CDR3 has 15 amino acids. CDR1 SGHTA and CDR2 FQGNSA come from the germline V gene. This receptor was obtained from an older woman with acute or convalescent COVID-19. This chain connects TRBV7-2 to TRBJ2-3, with a possible D match to TRBD2 (6 bases). Sequencing was carried out using peripheral blood. The CDR3 region has the DNA TGTGCCAGCAGGTTGACTAGTTTGCAATCGGCTACGCAGTATTTT. Its translation is CASRLTSLQSATQYF.